This entry lists 32 T cell receptor beta chains sequenced from one sample in a study of blood T cell repertoires in COVID-19. TCRdb's table, derived via immunoSEQ multiplex PCR, lists solely in-frame clones and lacks some. The sample has 200,000 to 300,000 clones, roughly 86% seen once; the top ten hold about 9.2%. Sequenced input: peripheral blood. All receptors come from a man between 40 and 49 years old who had recovered from COVID-19.

V gene TRBV5-4 combines with J gene TRBJ1-4; no clear D. V was pared by 0 bases and J by 7 bases, with 16 bases between. Germline CDR1 and CDR2: SGHNT and YYREEE (reference sequence). The CDR3 is 16 residues long. The CDR3 coding sequence is TGTGCCAGCAGCTTGGACTCGGGAGTATTTCCTGAAAAACTGTTTTTT. Amino acids: CASSLDSGVFPEKLFF.

The chain combines TRBV6-5 with TRBJ1-5, with TRBD1 matching 7 bases. Germline CDR1 MNHEY, CDR2 SVGAGI. CDR3 length: 14 residues. The J segment lost 1 base and the V segment lost 6 bases, leaving 3 bases of the junction unmatched. This chain's CDR3 is CASRRTGSNQPQHF. CDR3 bases: TGTGCCAGCAGGCGGACAGGAAGCAATCAGCCCCAGCATTTT.

This clone was seen a handful of times. This rearrangement joins TRBV30 to TRBJ1-3; D remains unclear. CDR3 length: 15 residues. Trimming left V 4 bases short and J 0 bases short, with 13 bases between. The V gene's germline CDR1 is GTSNPN and CDR2 SVGIG (reference sequence). CDR3 amino acids: CAWTPQTLSGNTIYF. CDR3 coding DNA: TGTGCCTGGACCCCACAGACCCTCTCTGGAAACACCATATATTTT.

The V call is TRBV3-1 (or the pseudogene TRBV3-2), the J call TRBJ2-3, with 11 bases fitting TRBD2. V trimming: 4 bases; J trimming: 1 base; junction bases outside the gene matches: 7. Germline V gene data show CDR1 as LGHDT and CDR2 as YNNKEL (reference sequence). The length of the CDR3 is 17 residues. CDR3: CASSLRTSGLRTDTQYF. In DNA, the CDR3 is TGTGCCAGCAGCCTTCGGACTAGCGGGCTACGCACAGATACGCAGTATTTT.

The CDR3 spells CASSLGQETQYF. DNA for the CDR3: TGTGCCAGCAGTCTCGGCCAAGAGACCCAGTACTTC. The rearrangement links TRBV12-3 or TRBV12-4 to TRBJ2-5, with D uncertain. V was pared by 5 bases and J by 1 base, with 5 bases between. The CDR3 extends over 12 amino acids.

This chain links TRBV11-2 with TRBJ2-7; D possibly corresponds to TRBD2 (6 bases). CDR1 is SGHAT, CDR2 FQNNGV, per germline. The CDR3 totals 14 residues. Trimming stripped 7 bases from V and 3 bases from J, with 16 bases between. The CDR3 is CASNPGLANYEQYF. CDR3 sequence (DNA): TGTGCCAGCAACCCAGGGCTAGCGAACTACGAGCAGTACTTC.

This rearrangement joins TRBV3-1 (or the pseudogene TRBV3-2) to TRBJ2-5; 9 bases agree with TRBD2. The germline V gene encodes CDR1 LGHDT and CDR2 YNNKEL (reference sequence). V was pared by 2 bases and J by 4 bases, with 8 bases of the junction left unmatched. The CDR3 totals 16 residues. The CDR3 region is CASSQTRDSGGETQYF. In DNA form, the CDR3 reads TGTGCCAGCAGCCAAACAAGGGATAGCGGGGGAGAGACCCAGTACTTC.

The chain combines TRBV19 with TRBJ2-6; 8 nucleotides line up with TRBD1. J lost 2 bases, V lost 4 bases, and 4 bases had no gene match. There are 16 residues in the CDR3. Germline values: CDR1 LNHDA, CDR2 SQIVND (reference sequence). The CDR3 region is CASSKQGGTGANVLTF. In DNA form, the CDR3 reads TGTGCCAGTAGTAAACAGGGGGGAACTGGGGCCAACGTCCTGACTTTC. Variable domain in full (rest from reference TRBV19 and TRBJ2-6): DGGITQSPKYLFRKEGQNVTLSCEQNLNHDAMYWYRQDPGQGLRLIYYSQIVNDFQKGDIAEGYSVSREKKESFPLTVTSAQKNPTAFYLCASSKQGGTGANVLTFGAGSRLTVL.

The CDR3 sequence is CASSQETSLDGGGTQYF. Here the CDR3 DNA reads TGCGCCAGCAGCCAAGAGACCTCTCTAGACGGGGGAGGTACGCAGTATTTT. V and J are TRBV4-3 and TRBJ2-3, with D maybe TRBD2 (6 bases). The CDR3 covers 17 residues. The V and J ends lost 0 bases and 8 bases respectively, with 21 bases between them. CDR1 is LGHNA, CDR2 YSLEER, per germline.

The chain uses TRBV6-5 and TRBJ2-7; D may be TRBD2 (5 bases). Trimming took off 6 bases at V and 2 bases at J, with 14 bases between the two ends. The germline gives CDR1 MNHEY, CDR2 SVGAGI. The CDR3 length is 14 residues. CDR3: CASRSGNSPYEQYF. The CDR3 region has the DNA TGTGCCAGCAGATCGGGGAACAGCCCCTACGAGCAGTACTTC.

The chain is built from TRBV19 and TRBJ2-1; 12 bases map to TRBD2. Germline values: CDR1 LNHDA, CDR2 SQIVND (reference sequence). J was trimmed by 4 bases and V by 8 bases; bases with no gene match: 6. This CDR3 comprises 15 residues. DNA for the CDR3: TGTGCCAGTCGACTAGCGGGGGCCTCTTACAATGAGCAGTTCTTC. As protein: CASRLAGASYNEQFF. Looking up the rest from reference TRBV19 and TRBJ2-1 gives the full variable domain: DGGITQSPKYLFRKEGQNVTLSCEQNLNHDAMYWYRQDPGQGLRLIYYSQIVNDFQKGDIAEGYSVSREKKESFPLTVTSAQKNPTAFYLCASRLAGASYNEQFFGPGTRLTVL.

The rearrangement uses TRBV30 and TRBJ1-1; 8 bases align to TRBD1. CDR1 is GTSNPN, CDR2 SVGIG, per germline (reference sequence). V shed 7 bases, J shed 5 bases, and the junction held 9 bases outside the gene matches. The CDR3 has 13 residues. The DNA of the CDR3 is TGTGCCTTGTTTGGACAGGGAAATACTGAAGCTTTCTTT. Amino acid sequence: CALFGQGNTEAFF.

The chain recombines TRBV11-2 with TRBJ2-7, with 7 bases identical to TRBD2. V dropped 5 bases and J dropped 0; count of bases not matched to a gene: 16. From germline, CDR1 is SGHAT and CDR2 FQNNGV. CDR3 length equals 18 residues. Written as DNA, the CDR3 is TGTGCCAGCAGCCTCAAACAGGCGCAGGGAGGGGACTCCTACGAGCAGTACTTC. Protein product: CASSLKQAQGGDSYEQYF. Based on the CDR3 plus reference TRBV11-2 and TRBJ2-7, the full variable domain is EAGVAQSPRYKIIEKRQSVAFWCNPISGHATLYWYQQILGQGPKLLIQFQNNGVVDDSQLPKDRFSAERLKGVDSTLKIQPAKLEDSAVYLCASSLKQAQGGDSYEQYFGPGTRLTVT.

This clone has a single count. This chain links TRBV7-6 with TRBJ2-7; D is perhaps TRBD1 (5 bases). Germline V gene data show CDR1 as SGHVS and CDR2 as FNYEAQ. Trimming shortened V by 5 bases and J by 1 base, and 15 bases separated the two germline ends. CDR3 size: 15 residues. The DNA for the CDR3 is TGTGCCAGCAGCGGGGCCCAGCACGGGTCCTACGAGCAGTACTTC. Encoded protein: CASSGAQHGSYEQYF.

The J gene is TRBJ2-7, the V gene TRBV13, with 10 bases identical to TRBD2. Germline V gives CDR1 PRHDT, CDR2 FYEKMQ (reference sequence). The CDR3 totals 14 residues. V dropped 5 bases and J dropped 6; count of bases not matched to a gene: 7. CDR3 sequence reads: CASSDRRTSGEQYF. As DNA, the CDR3 is TGTGCCAGCAGCGACCGGAGGACTAGCGGCGAGCAGTACTTC. The full variable domain, its missing parts supplied by reference TRBV13 and TRBJ2-7, is AAGVIQSPRHLIKEKRETATLKCYPIPRHDTVYWYQQGPGQDPQFLISFYEKMQSDKGSIPDRFSAQQFSDYHSELNMSSLELGDSALYFCASSDRRTSGEQYFGPGTRLTVT.

This rearrangement joins TRBV6-2 or TRBV6-3 to TRBJ2-2; TRBD1 aligns across 8 bases. Germline loops: CDR1 MNHEY, CDR2 SVGEGT. Germline trimming cut 6 bases from V and 9 bases from J; bases unmatched to any gene: 12. The length of the CDR3 is 15 residues. CDR3 sequence reads: CASSSGTGRPRELFF. As DNA, the CDR3 is TGTGCCAGCAGCTCCGGGACAGGCCGTCCCCGGGAGCTGTTTTTT.

The chain links TRBV12-3 or TRBV12-4 to TRBJ2-1; the D is unclear. Trimming removed 6 bases from V and 5 bases from J, with 11 bases in between. The CDR3 covers 13 residues. CDR3 bases: TGTGCCAGCAGCAACTCGGTGAACAATGAGCAGTTCTTC. This translates into CASSNSVNNEQFF.

The chain links TRBV6-2 or TRBV6-3 to TRBJ1-6; 8 bases are a match to TRBD1. CDR3 length: 16 residues. Trimming removed 2 bases from V and 10 bases from J; junction bases left unmatched: 10. Germline V gene lookup returns CDR1 MNHEY and CDR2 SVGEGT. The CDR3 DNA is TGTGCCAGCAGTTACGGATCGGCAGGGGGCTACTCACCCCTCCACTTT. Its protein product is CASSYGSAGGYSPLHF.

The genes are TRBV21-1 and TRBJ2-5; the DNA was not compared with TRBD2, the D call given in the table. TRBV21-1 is a pseudogene. This CDR3 comprises 15 residues. The CDR3 nucleotides are TGTGCCAGCAGCAGGCGTGGGAGCGACCCAGAGACCCAGTACTTC. Protein: CASSRRGSDPETQYF.

This rearrangement joins TRBV9 to TRBJ2-2, with D possibly matching TRBD2 (6 bases). The CDR3 length is 14 residues. The V end lost 7 bases, the J end lost 1 base, and 11 bases lay between the germline ends. CDR1 and CDR2 (germline): SGDLS, YYNGEE. The CDR3 here is CASGVRGNTGELFF. Here the CDR3 DNA reads TGTGCCAGCGGGGTGCGGGGGAACACCGGGGAGCTGTTTTTT.

The chain combines TRBV11-2 with TRBJ2-7; weak D call: TRBD2 (5 bases). Germline CDR1 and CDR2: SGHAT and FQNNGV. The CDR3 is 14 residues long. Trimming removed 1 base from V and 6 bases from J, with 13 bases in between. The CDR3 here is CASSLVSGSSEQYF. The CDR3 bases are TGTGCCAGCAGCTTAGTCAGCGGTAGCTCCGAGCAGTACTTC.

The chain joins TRBV9 to TRBJ2-3, with 7 nucleotides matching TRBD2. Losses at the gene ends were 0 bases for V and 2 bases for J; bases not matched to a gene: 3. CDR3 length equals 15 residues. CDR1 and CDR2 (germline): SGDLS, YYNGEE. The CDR3 DNA is TGTGCCAGCAGCGTAGCTAGCGGCTTCACAGATACGCAGTATTTT. Translated: CASSVASGFTDTQYF.

CDR3 sequence: CASTRNTEAFF. Written as DNA, the CDR3 is TGTGCCAGCACCCGGAACACTGAAGCTTTCTTT. The chain has TRBV11-2 and TRBJ1-1; D not certain. Deletions cut 7 bases from V and 1 base from J, with 4 bases between. This CDR3 is built from 11 residues. The V gene's germline CDR1 is SGHAT and CDR2 FQNNGV.

V is TRBV4-3 and J is TRBJ1-1, with a weak D call TRBD1 (5 bases). Looked up from germline, CDR1 is LGHNA and CDR2 is YSLEER. The CDR3 is made up of 14 amino acids. Between the trimmed V and J ends, which lost 4 bases and 7 bases, there was a span of 16 bases. The CDR3 DNA sequence: TGCGCCAGCAGCCGCTCCCTGGGGGAGGGTGAAGCTTTCTTT. Its protein is CASSRSLGEGEAFF.

The chain has TRBV5-1 and TRBJ1-6, with a weak D call TRBD1 (5 bases). Germline CDR1 SGHRS, CDR2 YFSETQ. Trimming shortened V by 0 bases and J by 7 bases, and 17 bases separated the two germline ends. The CDR3 consists of 17 residues. CDR3 in amino acids: CASSLGFSTGVNSPLHF. CDR3 sequence (DNA): TGCGCCAGCAGCTTGGGCTTCTCCACAGGCGTAAATTCACCCCTCCACTTT.

The chain recombines TRBV4-3 with TRBJ1-2; D possibly corresponds to TRBD1 (6 bases). The V end lost 0 bases, the J end lost 4 bases, and 12 bases lay between the germline ends. CDR1 and CDR2 from the germline V gene are LGHNA and YSLEER. The CDR3 sequence is 15 residues long. CDR3 DNA sequence: TGCGCCAGCAGCCAAGATGGGGGCGGCGGCTATGGCTACACCTTC. It yields the protein CASSQDGGGGYGYTF.

This rearrangement joins TRBV5-4 to TRBJ1-6, with 9 bases lining up with TRBD1. Germline V gene sequence: CDR1 SGHNT, CDR2 YYREEE (reference sequence). This CDR3 has 18 residues. Losses at the gene ends were 2 bases for V and 9 bases for J; bases not matched to a gene: 15. The CDR3 protein is CASSFRLPAGTGTSPLHF. For the CDR3, the DNA is TGTGCCAGCAGCTTTCGGCTCCCCGCCGGGACAGGGACTTCACCCCTCCACTTT.

The chain combines TRBV28 with TRBJ1-2; TRBD1 matches 9 bases. The germline gives CDR1 MDHEN, CDR2 SYDVKM. V dropped 6 bases and J dropped 0; count of bases not matched to a gene: 5. The length of the CDR3 is 15 residues. CDR3 residues: CASSRNRGPNYGYTF. The CDR3 DNA reads TGTGCCAGCAGCAGGAACAGGGGGCCTAACTATGGCTACACCTTC.

The chain links TRBV10-1 to TRBJ2-2, with 8 bases that match TRBD1. The V gene's germline CDR1 is WNHNN and CDR2 SYGVQD (reference sequence). The V gene end was trimmed by 2 bases and the J gene end by 1 base; junction bases not matched to a gene: 0. This CDR3 is 15 amino acids long. The CDR3, as DNA: TGCGCCAGCAGTGAGACAGGGGGGAACACCGGGGAGCTGTTTTTT. Amino acids: CASSETGGNTGELFF.

The V call is TRBV9, the J call TRBJ2-5, with a possible D match to TRBD1 (7 bases). This CDR3 is 15 amino acids long. V was clipped by 2 bases and J by 0 bases, with 11 bases between them. CDR1 is SGDLS, CDR2 YYNGEE, per germline. The CDR3, as DNA: TGTGCCAGCAGCGTGGGGGGACAGAACCAAGAGACCCAGTACTTC. Residues: CASSVGGQNQETQYF.

CDR3 in amino acids: CASSVRPSTETQYF. CDR3 bases: TGTGCCAGCAGCGTACGACCTAGTACAGAGACCCAGTACTTC. The V and J genes are TRBV9 and TRBJ2-5; D is undetermined. CDR3 length equals 14 residues. Germline V gives CDR1 SGDLS, CDR2 YYNGEE. V was cut by 1 base and J by 4 bases, with 11 bases left in between.

The chain recombines TRBV20-1 with TRBJ1-1, with TRBD1 as a possible D gene (5 bases). Trimming took off 3 bases at V and 4 bases at J, with 12 bases between the two ends. The CDR3 has 13 residues. Germline CDR1 DFQATT, CDR2 SNEGSKA (reference sequence). The CDR3 DNA reads as TGCAGTGCTAGTGTTGTCCAGGGCACTGAAGCTTTCTTT. It codes for CSASVVQGTEAFF.